A single sample is the source of the 32 T cell receptor beta chains below, sequenced in a study of CD8 T cells in ankylosing spondylitis. TCRdb analysed the 5' RACE reads with MiXCR anew, one entry per CDR3 protein. The table records roughly 100,000 distinct CDR3 sequences, 24% of them present only once. Sequencing used synovial fluid, either unsorted or a sorted T cell fraction (not recorded which). All receptors come from a male donor with ankylosing spondylitis.

This clonotype was observed a few times. This chain connects TRBV2 to TRBJ1-1, with D uncertain. Trimming left V 2 bases short and J 1 base short, with 5 bases between. Germline CDR1 and CDR2: SNHLY and FYNNEI. This CDR3 has 13 amino acids. The CDR3 bases are TGTGCCAGCAGTGAAAACGGGAACACTGAAGCTTTCTTT. It encodes CASSENGNTEAFF.

This clonotype was seen a handful of times. The chain carries TRBV15 and TRBJ2-3; 10 nucleotides line up with TRBD2. The V gene's germline CDR1 is LNHNV and CDR2 YYDKDF (reference sequence). CDR3 length: 16 amino acids. Losses at the gene ends were 1 base for V and 4 bases for J; bases not matched to a gene: 5. CDR3 sequence: CATSRAGTSVSDTQYF. Written as DNA, the CDR3 is TGTGCCACCAGCAGAGCCGGGACTAGCGTGTCAGATACGCAGTATTTT.

The rearrangement uses TRBV7-9 and TRBJ2-2, with TRBD1 identical over 12 bases. With 5 bases clipped from V and 6 bases from J, the junction kept 10 bases outside the gene matches. There are 17 residues in the CDR3. Germline V gene sequence: CDR1 SEHNR, CDR2 FQNEAQ (reference sequence). The chain's CDR3 is CASSPRTGQGAAGELFF. CDR3 nucleotide sequence: TGTGCCAGCAGCCCCCGAACGGGACAGGGGGCCGCCGGGGAGCTGTTTTTT. The full variable domain, with the rest looked up from reference TRBV7-9 and TRBJ2-2, is DTGVSQNPRHKITKRGQNVTFRCDPISEHNRLYWYRQTLGQGPEFLTYFQNEAQLEKSRLLSDRFSAERPKGSFSTLEIQRTEQGDSAMYLCASSPRTGQGAAGELFFGEGSRLTVL.

This clonotype showed up just a few times. V usage is TRBV7-2 and J usage is TRBJ1-6; D is undetermined. CDR1 is SGHTA, CDR2 FQGNSA, per germline. V lost 3 bases and J lost 7, with 13 bases in between. The CDR3 is 15 amino acids. The CDR3 sequence is CASSLDPAGNSPLHF. The CDR3 DNA reads TGTGCCAGCAGCTTGGACCCGGCGGGGAATTCACCCCTCCACTTT.

This chain links TRBV2 with TRBJ2-3, with D perhaps matching TRBD2 (6 bases). Trimming took 10 bases from V and 0 from J, leaving 14 bases between them. This CDR3 is built from 14 residues. CDR1 and CDR2 from the germline V gene are SNHLY and FYNNEI. CDR3 nucleotides: TGTGCCACATCCTGGGGGGTTAGCACAGATACGCAGTATTTT. It codes for CATSWGVSTDTQYF.

There are a few counts of this clonotype. The chain joins TRBV20-1 to TRBJ1-1, with TRBD1 as a possible D gene (6 bases). The CDR3 is made up of 13 amino acids. Germline assignment: CDR1 DFQATT and CDR2 SNEGSKA (reference sequence). The V and J ends lost 4 bases and 6 bases respectively, with 15 bases between them. CDR3 protein: CSAMNRAGAEAFF. The CDR3, as DNA: TGCAGTGCTATGAACAGGGCGGGTGCTGAAGCTTTCTTT.

This chain uses TRBV24-1 with TRBJ2-5; D is ambiguous. V shed 6 bases and J shed 2 bases, with 9 bases lying between them. Looked up from germline, CDR1 is KGHDR and CDR2 is SFDVKD. There are 13 residues in the CDR3. The CDR3 reads CATSRAGQETQYF. CDR3 in DNA: TGTGCCACCAGTAGAGCAGGACAAGAGACCCAGTACTTC.

The rearrangement links TRBV12-3 or TRBV12-4 to TRBJ2-1; no reliable D call. CDR3 size: 13 residues. The V and J ends lost 6 bases and 4 bases respectively, with 10 bases between them. The CDR3 DNA follows: TGTGCCAGCAGCCCCCTAAAATACAATGAGCAGTTCTTC. Translation: CASSPLKYNEQFF.

This clonotype has more than one count but fewer than ten. The chain uses TRBV12-3 or TRBV12-4 and TRBJ1-2, with 8 nucleotides matching TRBD1. Losses at the gene ends were 2 bases for V and 7 bases for J; bases not matched to a gene: 6. This CDR3 has 14 amino acids. The CDR3 DNA reads as TGTGCCAGCAGTTTAAACCCGACAGGGGCTGGCTACACCTTC. Protein: CASSLNPTGAGYTF.

In this sample, this clonotype is medium-sized. The rearrangement uses TRBV24-1 and TRBJ2-2, with TRBD2 matching over 10 bases. There are 15 residues in the CDR3. Trimming cost V 5 bases and J 6 bases; bases outside gene matches: 5. The germline V gene has CDR1 KGHDR and CDR2 SFDVKD. CDR3 in amino acids: CATSVSLAGAGELFF. The CDR3 DNA is TGTGCCACCAGTGTTTCCCTAGCGGGAGCCGGGGAGCTGTTTTTT.

This clonotype has a handful of counts. The V and J genes are TRBV7-9 and TRBJ2-7; 8 bases match TRBD2. This CDR3 is 16 amino acids long. Losses at the gene ends were 0 bases for V and 0 bases for J; bases not matched to a gene: 4. Germline V gene sequence: CDR1 SEHNR, CDR2 FQNEAQ (reference sequence). The CDR3 region is CASSLAKGTSSYEQYF. CDR3 DNA: TGTGCCAGCAGCTTAGCTAAAGGGACTAGCTCCTACGAGCAGTACTTC.

The V gene is TRBV2, the J gene TRBJ2-1; D remains unclear. Germline-derived CDR1 and CDR2 are SNHLY and FYNNEI. Trimming removed 2 bases from V and 9 bases from J, with 8 bases in between. CDR3 length: 12 amino acids. The CDR3 coding sequence is TGTGCCAGCAGTGAAAGTAGGAGTGAGCAGTTCTTC. Its translation is CASSESRSEQFF.

This clonotype was found once. The chain combines TRBV19 with TRBJ2-3; D gene uncertain. The germline CDR1 and CDR2 sequences are LNHDA and SQIVND (reference sequence). The germline V and J ends were trimmed by 8 bases and 0 bases, with 9 bases remaining between them. This CDR3 region has 13 residues. This CDR3 is CASLSSSTDTQYF. The CDR3 DNA sequence: TGTGCCAGTCTGAGTAGCAGCACAGATACGCAGTATTTT.

The rearrangement links TRBV5-6 to TRBJ2-2, with D uncertain. V was trimmed by 6 bases and J by 0 bases, leaving 15 bases between them. CDR3 size: 16 residues. Germline V CDR1 and CDR2: SGHDT, YYEEEE. The CDR3 spells CASISQRVANTGELFF. CDR3 coding DNA: TGTGCCAGCATCTCCCAACGGGTGGCGAACACCGGGGAGCTGTTTTTT.

The V call is TRBV10-3, the J call TRBJ2-5; 13 bases line up with TRBD2. Germline CDR1 is ENHRY and CDR2 is SYGVKD. J lost 4 bases, V lost 6 bases, and 5 bases had no gene match. The CDR3 totals 15 residues. The CDR3, as DNA: TGTGCCATCAGGGGTGGACTAGCGGGAGTAGAGACCCAGTACTTC. It translates to CAIRGGLAGVETQYF.

This clonotype was counted between two and nine times. The chain combines TRBV13 with TRBJ2-2; 7 bases are a match to TRBD2. Losses at the gene ends were 5 bases for V and 1 base for J; bases not matched to a gene: 10. The germline gives CDR1 PRHDT, CDR2 FYEKMQ (reference sequence). CDR3 size: 17 residues. The CDR3 nucleotides read TGTGCCAGCAGCCTAGAGGGAGCGGGAAAGAACACCGGGGAGCTGTTTTTT. Its protein is CASSLEGAGKNTGELFF.

A few counts support this clonotype. This sequence joins TRBV11-3 and TRBJ1-1; D ambiguous. The V gene lost 5 bases and the J gene lost 4 bases, with 17 bases spanning the gap. The CDR3 is made up of 15 amino acids. CDR1 and CDR2 (germline): SGHNT, YENEEA. CDR3 nucleotides: TGTGCCAGCAGCCCCCCTAACATGATGACCACTGAAGCTTTCTTT. This translates into CASSPPNMMTTEAFF.

CDR3 DNA sequence: TGTGCCAGCAGCCCCCGGGCCGCTGGTGAAAAACTGTTTTTT. Protein product: CASSPRAAGEKLFF. The V and J genes are TRBV7-6 and TRBJ1-4, with D hard to call. The germline V and J ends were trimmed by 5 bases and 7 bases, with 14 bases remaining between them. Germline V lookup: CDR1 SGHVS, CDR2 FNYEAQ. The CDR3 covers 14 residues.

This clonotype appeared a few times. The V and J genes are TRBV20-1 and TRBJ1-4, with 9 nucleotides matching TRBD1. Germline-derived CDR1 and CDR2 are DFQATT and SNEGSKA (reference sequence). The V and J ends lost 0 bases and 15 bases, in that order; junction bases with no gene match: 5. The CDR3 extends over 12 amino acids. CDR3 protein: CSARDQGQGLFF. The CDR3 DNA is TGCAGTGCTAGAGATCAAGGACAGGGGTTGTTTTTT.

This clonotype came up a few times. The chain is built from TRBV20-1 and TRBJ1-1, with D hard to call. The CDR3 is made up of 11 amino acids. V shed 3 bases and J shed 4 bases, with 6 bases lying between them. Germline V lookup: CDR1 DFQATT, CDR2 SNEGSKA (reference sequence). The DNA for the CDR3 is TGCAGTGCTAGTTCGGCCACTGAAGCTTTCTTT. Encoded protein: CSASSATEAFF.

This clonotype was observed a handful of times. Written as DNA, the CDR3 is TGTGCCAGCAGCCAAGAGGTGGAGACTCACACCGGGGAGCTGTTTTTT. Encoded protein: CASSQEVETHTGELFF. The chain has TRBV4-2 and TRBJ2-2, with D uncertain. Germline V CDR1 and CDR2: LGHNA, YNFKEQ. This CDR3 comprises 16 residues. V was clipped by 0 bases and J by 3 bases, with 11 bases between them.

This clonotype was detected only a few times. The V call is TRBV5-1, the J call TRBJ2-2; D is unclear. The CDR3 contains 16 residues. V was trimmed by 1 base and J by 0 bases, leaving 10 bases between them. Looked up from germline, CDR1 is SGHRS and CDR2 is YFSETQ. The CDR3 protein is CASSLFTDANTGELFF. CDR3 bases: TGCGCCAGCAGCTTGTTTACGGACGCGAACACCGGGGAGCTGTTTTTT.

The gene calls are TRBV11-3 and TRBJ2-3; D is uncertain. V lost 8 bases, J lost 0 bases, and 9 bases lay in between. This CDR3 has 13 residues. The germline CDR1 and CDR2 sequences are SGHNT and YENEEA. The CDR3 reads CASSQSSTDTQYF. The CDR3 DNA sequence: TGTGCCAGCTCCCAATCTAGCACAGATACGCAGTATTTT.

Comments on this clonotype: The junction differs from germline at one of its ends, possibly a read error. The CDR3 DNA reads as TGCGCCAGCAGCTTGGAATCAGCCGTAGGCGGCTATGGCTACATCTTC. Its translation is CASSLESAVGGYGYIF. The rearrangement uses TRBV5-1 and TRBJ1-2; D unresolved. The germline V gene has CDR1 SGHRS and CDR2 YFSETQ. The CDR3 sequence is 16 residues long.

The chain has TRBV20-1 and TRBJ2-4; 10 nucleotides agree with TRBD1. Looked up from germline, CDR1 is DFQATT and CDR2 is SNEGSKA (reference sequence). The CDR3 runs to 15 residues. V lost 6 bases to trimming and J lost 8 bases; unmatched junction nucleotides: 13. The CDR3 loop reads CSATRQGAGSDIQYF. The CDR3 DNA reads as TGCAGTGCAACCCGACAGGGGGCGGGTTCGGACATTCAGTACTTC.

In its sample, this clonotype was seen a few times. The chain employs TRBV6-1 and TRBJ2-2; D is undetermined. V was clipped by 5 bases and J by 7 bases, with 14 bases between them. Germline CDR1 is MNHNS and CDR2 is SASEGT. The CDR3 extends over 14 amino acids. The CDR3 DNA sequence: TGTGCCAGCAGTACCGTACCCACCGGCGGGGAGCTGTTTTTT. Amino acids: CASSTVPTGGELFF.

The chain combines TRBV7-8 with TRBJ1-5; no definite D call. Germline CDR1 SGHVS, CDR2 FQNEAQ. The CDR3 totals 14 residues. Trimming took off 1 base at V and 7 bases at J, with 11 bases between the two ends. The CDR3 DNA reads as TGTGCCAGCAGCTTAGACCGAGGGAGCCAGCCCCAGCATTTT. This encodes CASSLDRGSQPQHF.

V is TRBV11-2 and J is TRBJ2-1; 8 bases are shared with TRBD1. Trimming removed 8 bases from V and 8 bases from J; junction bases left unmatched: 5. The CDR3 has 12 amino acids. Per the germline V gene, CDR1 is SGHAT and CDR2 is FQNNGV. DNA of the CDR3: TGTGCCAGCGACAGGACAGGGCATGAGCAGTTCTTC. Translating it yields CASDRTGHEQFF.

The chain carries TRBV5-6 and TRBJ2-2; 7 nucleotides align to TRBD1. The junction had 7 bases not matched to a gene; V was cut back by 2 bases and J by 3 bases. The CDR3 totals 16 residues. In germline, CDR1 is SGHDT, CDR2 YYEEEE. Here the CDR3 reads CASSLMTGSDTGELFF. The CDR3 bases are TGTGCCAGCAGCTTAATGACAGGGAGCGACACCGGGGAGCTGTTTTTT.

This clonotype is categorized as medium-sized. This chain connects TRBV12-3 or TRBV12-4 to TRBJ2-7; D is ambiguous. The CDR3 is 14 residues long. V lost 2 bases to trimming and J lost 1 base, with 9 bases between them. Written as DNA, the CDR3 is TGTGCCAGCAGTTTAAATCGCGCTTCCTACGAGCAGTACTTC. This codes for CASSLNRASYEQYF.

The sample holds many counts of this clonotype. The genes are TRBV29-1 and TRBJ1-1; weak D call: TRBD1 (6 bases). Trimming removed 5 bases from V and 1 base from J, with 11 bases in between. Germline loops: CDR1 SQVTM, CDR2 ANQGSEA. CDR3 length: 13 residues. CDR3 nucleotide sequence: TGCAGCGTTATAGGACAGAGGAACACTGAAGCTTTCTTT. It codes for CSVIGQRNTEAFF.

This sequence joins TRBV12-3 or TRBV12-4 and TRBJ2-1, with D possibly matching TRBD1 (7 bases). CDR3 length: 16 residues. V lost 6 bases and J 6 bases, leaving 21 bases between the germline ends. The DNA of the CDR3 is TGTGCCAGCAGCCCCAGGGGGGCAGCTGCCTTCAATGAGCAGTTCTTC. Translation: CASSPRGAAAFNEQFF.